The 19 T cell receptor beta chains below were found in one sample sequenced in a study of T cells after yellow fever vaccination. One entry per CDR3 protein results from TCRdb running MiXCR on the 5' RACE reads. The sample consists of approximately 300,000 distinct CDR3 sequences, around 10% of them appearing once. Sample: CD4+ T cells sorted from PBMCs, taken 45 days after the yellow fever booster vaccination. All receptors derive from a man younger than 35 who received the YFV17D yellow fever vaccine.

This clonotype was counted between two and nine times. The chain has TRBV27 and TRBJ1-2, with 11 bases that match TRBD1. Germline lookup yields CDR1 MNHEY and CDR2 SMNVEV (reference sequence). There are 13 residues in the CDR3. Trimming removed 8 bases from V and 6 bases from J; junction bases left unmatched: 5. CDR3 residues: CASFGTGGNGYTF. The CDR3 DNA sequence: TGTGCCAGCTTCGGGACAGGGGGAAATGGCTACACCTTC.

This chain uses TRBV28 with TRBJ2-7; D gene unclear. The V gene lost 1 base and the J gene lost 3 bases, with 10 bases spanning the gap. The CDR3 consists of 14 residues. Germline V CDR1 and CDR2: MDHEN, SYDVKM. In nucleotides, the CDR3 is TGTGCCAGCAGTTTATCCGACGACGGCTACGAGCAGTACGTC. This gives the protein CASSLSDDGYEQYV.

The chain employs TRBV4-1 and TRBJ2-4; D gene unclear. This CDR3 spans 17 amino acids. Trimming took off 4 bases at V and 2 bases at J, with 18 bases between the two ends. The germline CDR1 and CDR2 sequences are MGHRA and YSYEKL. For the CDR3, the DNA is TGCGCCAGCAGCCTAGGATTGGGGTTGGGGACCAAAAACATTCAGTACTTC. This encodes CASSLGLGLGTKNIQYF.

This clonotype was detected ten times or more. The chain recombines TRBV12-3 or TRBV12-4 with TRBJ1-6, with TRBD1 identical over 9 bases. J lost 9 bases, V lost 6 bases, and 3 bases had no gene match. The CDR3 is 13 residues long. The CDR3 coding sequence is TGTGCCAGCAGCACGGACAGGGGTTCACCCCTCCACTTT. Amino acids: CASSTDRGSPLHF.

This clonotype has at least ten counts. The chain links TRBV5-1 to TRBJ1-1, with TRBD1 identical over 9 bases. Germline CDR1 SGHRS, CDR2 YFSETQ. After removal of 3 bases from V and 2 bases from J, the junction contained 5 bases not matched to a gene. CDR3 length equals 15 residues. CDR3 DNA: TGCGCCAGCAGCTCGTACAGGGGGCCCAACACTGAAGCTTTCTTT. It yields the protein CASSSYRGPNTEAFF.

The table lists this clonotype with a few counts. The genes are TRBV5-6 and TRBJ2-1, with D possibly TRBD1 on 6 matching bases. Germline CDR1 and CDR2: SGHDT and YYEEEE. V lost 1 base and J 8 bases, leaving 13 bases between the germline ends. This CDR3 spans 14 amino acids. The CDR3 coding sequence is TGTGCCAGCAGCTTGACAGGGAGATTCGATGAGCAGTTCTTC. Its protein is CASSLTGRFDEQFF.

The table lists this clonotype with a few counts. The genes are TRBV7-3 and TRBJ2-5; D perhaps matches TRBD1 (6 bases). CDR3 length equals 13 residues. Trimming took off 5 bases at V and 3 bases at J, with 10 bases between the two ends. Germline assignment: CDR1 SGHTA and CDR2 FQGTGA. Written as DNA, the CDR3 is TGTGCCAGCAGCCCACAGGGCGAAGAGACCCAGTACTTC. It is translated as CASSPQGEETQYF.

The V call is TRBV7-2, the J call TRBJ2-7, with D unclear. The CDR3 loop spans 13 amino acids. V was cut by 4 bases and J by 3 bases, with 10 bases left in between. Germline loops: CDR1 SGHTA, CDR2 FQGNSA. Here the CDR3 DNA reads TGTGCCAGCAGCTACGGACCGGACTACGAGCAGTACTTC. Protein product: CASSYGPDYEQYF.

In its sample, this clonotype was seen a few times. The chain uses TRBV4-1 and TRBJ1-2; D is ambiguous. The germline CDR1 and CDR2 sequences are MGHRA and YSYEKL. The ends were cut back, 1 base at V and 7 bases at J, with 13 bases in the middle. The length of the CDR3 is 14 residues. The CDR3 is CASSQVNRRAGYTF. For the CDR3, the DNA is TGCGCCAGCAGCCAAGTAAATCGTAGGGCTGGCTACACCTTC.

This clonotype was picked up a small number of times. The genes are TRBV15 and TRBJ1-5; a possible D gene is TRBD1 (5 bases). Trimming took 4 bases from V and 4 from J, leaving 11 bases between them. CDR1 is LNHNV and CDR2 is YYDKDF in the germline V gene (reference sequence). The CDR3 has 14 residues. DNA for the CDR3: TGTGCCACCAGCACAAGACAGTCTAATCAGCCCCAGCATTTT. It is translated as CATSTRQSNQPQHF.

This clonotype was seen only a few times. J is TRBJ2-1 and V is TRBV7-2, with unresolved D. CDR1 is SGHTA and CDR2 is FQGNSA in the germline V gene. The CDR3 covers 13 residues. Between the trimmed V and J ends, which lost 4 bases and 5 bases, there was a span of 9 bases. This CDR3 reads CASSSRNHNEQFF. The CDR3, as DNA: TGTGCCAGCAGCTCCCGCAATCACAATGAGCAGTTCTTC. The complete variable domain, with remaining parts taken from reference TRBV7-2 and TRBJ2-1, reads GAGVSQSPSNKVTEKGKDVELRCDPISGHTALYWYRQSLGQGLEFLIYFQGNSAPDKSGLPSDRFSAERTGGSVSTLTIQRTQQEDSAVYLCASSSRNHNEQFFGPGTRLTVL.

This clonotype was found many times. Here the CDR3 DNA reads TGTGCCATCACCCAGGGGGAACAGGGGCGCAGCGAGCAGTACTTC. Its translation is CAITQGEQGRSEQYF. V usage is TRBV10-3 and J usage is TRBJ2-7; 7 nucleotides match TRBD1. Germline V CDR1 and CDR2: ENHRY, SYGVKD. V gave up 7 bases and J gave up 6 bases; unmatched junction bases: 15. This CDR3 has 15 amino acids.

This clonotype came up a few times. This chain connects TRBV20-1 to TRBJ1-5; 8 positions match TRBD1. CDR1 DFQATT and CDR2 SNEGSKA come from the germline V gene (reference sequence). J lost 5 bases, V lost 6 bases, and 12 bases had no gene match. There are 15 residues in the CDR3. The CDR3 is CSANDYSGGDQPQHF. The CDR3 DNA is TGCAGTGCAAACGACTACTCAGGGGGCGATCAGCCCCAGCATTTT.

This clonotype was counted only a few times. CDR3 bases: TGCGCCAGCAGCCCGGGGACAGCTGGGGCCAACGTCCTGACTTTC. Amino acids: CASSPGTAGANVLTF. This chain uses TRBV4-1 with TRBJ2-6; TRBD1 matches 7 bases. V lost 4 bases and J lost 2; bases outside the gene matches: 2. Per germline, CDR1 MGHRA and CDR2 YSYEKL. The CDR3 spans 15 residues.

The chain employs TRBV5-1 and TRBJ2-2; D remains unclear. Germline loops: CDR1 SGHRS, CDR2 YFSETQ. The CDR3 sequence is 12 residues long. V lost 0 bases, J lost 6 bases, and 3 bases lay in between. CDR3 bases: TGCGCCAGCAGCTTGGACCCCGGGGAGCTGTTTTTT. Its translation: CASSLDPGELFF.

The chain couples TRBV20-1 to TRBJ2-7, with TRBD2 identical over 9 bases. Germline CDR1 is DFQATT and CDR2 is SNEGSKA (reference sequence). The CDR3 runs 14 residues. J lost 4 bases, V lost 2 bases, and 6 bases had no gene match. The CDR3 loop is CSARSTSGQYEQYF. The CDR3, as DNA: TGCAGTGCTAGATCGACTAGCGGCCAGTACGAGCAGTACTTC.

This clonotype was picked up many times. The gene calls are TRBV5-4 and TRBJ2-3; a possible D gene is TRBD2 (6 bases). In germline, CDR1 is SGHNT, CDR2 YYREEE (reference sequence). The CDR3 covers 16 residues. V was pared by 4 bases and J by 0 bases, with 15 bases between. Here the CDR3 reads CASSAGTDASTDTQYF. As DNA, the CDR3 is TGTGCCAGCAGCGCGGGGACGGATGCTAGCACAGATACGCAGTATTTT.

This clonotype showed up many times. The chain has TRBV7-9 and TRBJ1-1; the D gene is possibly TRBD1 (5 bases). The germline gives CDR1 SEHNR, CDR2 FQNEAQ (reference sequence). There are 13 residues in the CDR3. The V end was cut by 5 bases, the J end by 5 bases, with 12 bases between. For the CDR3, the DNA is TGTGCCAGCAGCCTATCAGGGTTTACTGAAGCTTTCTTT. Translating it yields CASSLSGFTEAFF.

The chain joins TRBV10-3 to TRBJ2-1; D may be TRBD2 (6 bases). The length of the CDR3 is 14 residues. Between the trimmed V and J ends, which lost 7 bases and 2 bases, there was a span of 12 bases. Germline V gives CDR1 ENHRY, CDR2 SYGVKD. CDR3 in amino acids: CAITQRVPYNEQFF. The CDR3 region has the DNA TGTGCCATCACTCAGCGGGTACCCTACAATGAGCAGTTCTTC.